What follows is one T cell receptor (beta chain) and its context. The target antigen is unknown. The record originates from a study of siplizumab effects on memory and regulatory T cells. General study results and limits: The mean Treg-derived percentage of mappable alloreactive CD4+ clones was about 63% with siplizumab compared with about 30% in controls. Alloreactive sequences traceable to unstimulated CD4+ memory cells were significantly reduced by siplizumab. No more than a minor fraction of alloreactive clones could be traced back to unstimulated subsets. Naive T cells appeared more varied than memory cells and looked like key alloresponse contributors.

CDR3 length: 13 amino acids. Germline lookup yields CDR1 SGHDN and CDR2 FVKESK. V lost 3 bases, J lost 2 bases, and 5 bases lay in between. Clones were read by immunoSEQ multiplex PCR, and TCRdb kept only the in-frame ones, dropping some. The sample has around 78,000 clones, roughly 89% seen once. The chain uses TRBV14 and TRBJ1-3; D gene unclear. The specimen sequenced was CD8+ T cells sorted from blood. This TCR was sampled from a human donor in good health. The CDR3 coding sequence is TGTGCCAGCAGCCATCTTCCTGGAAACACCATATATTTT. Encoded protein: CASSHLPGNTIYF.